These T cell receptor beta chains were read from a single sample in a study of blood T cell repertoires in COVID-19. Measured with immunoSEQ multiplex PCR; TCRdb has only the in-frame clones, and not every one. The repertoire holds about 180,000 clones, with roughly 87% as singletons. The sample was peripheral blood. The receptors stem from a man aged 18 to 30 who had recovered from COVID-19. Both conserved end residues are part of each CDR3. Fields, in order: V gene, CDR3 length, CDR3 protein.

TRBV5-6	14	CASSPDGGRDIQYF
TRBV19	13	CASSNGSPWEQYF
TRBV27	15	CASSLAGTGTYGYTF
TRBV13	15	CASSSRGGRTDTQYF
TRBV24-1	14	CATSDSAGTDTQYF
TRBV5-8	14	CASSPRHSNQPQHF
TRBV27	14	CASSIGTPWTEAFF
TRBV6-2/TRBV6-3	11	CASSSAREQYF
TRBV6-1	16	CASSKGTGYMSTEAFF
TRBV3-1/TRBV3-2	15	CASSQLAYSYNEQFF
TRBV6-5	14	CASRVKGGSRGYTF
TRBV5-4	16	CASSLGTAKSTDTQYF
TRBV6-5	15	CASTLMRASYNEQFF
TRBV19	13	CASSWRESYEQYF
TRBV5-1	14	CASSLRTSTDTQYF
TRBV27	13	CASSLGGIYEQYF
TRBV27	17	CASSLSQDRGANEKLFF
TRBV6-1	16	CASSEFGGSSGNTIYF
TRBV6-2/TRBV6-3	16	CASSYAAGEVRDTQYF
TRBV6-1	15	CASRQDSYSNQPQHF
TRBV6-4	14	CASSTGTWGTEAFF
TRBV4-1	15	CASSSLDRGNQPQHF
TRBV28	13	CASSPTGEETQYF
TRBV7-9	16	CASSSRLAGDTGELFF
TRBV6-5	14	CASSYSGTGAGYTF
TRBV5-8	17	CASSQGTGHATNEKLFF
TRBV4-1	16	CASSQDPGDGGATYTF
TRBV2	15	CASLTWPSGSNEQFF
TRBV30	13	CAWSVLQGEKLFF
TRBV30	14	CAWSQGDPPDTQYF
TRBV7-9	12	CASSFFPDTQYF
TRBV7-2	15	CASSFLAGPGYGYTF
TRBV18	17	CASSRAGGPLDTDTQYF
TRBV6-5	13	CASSPQDSGEQFF
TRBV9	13	CASSFAMNTEAFF
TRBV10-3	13	CAIRPQGGETQYF
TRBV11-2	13	CASSFPSRGEQFF
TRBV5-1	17	CASSRGSVREGRNEQFF
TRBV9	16	CASSSRLAGVTDTQYF
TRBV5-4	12	CASSQDSYEQYF
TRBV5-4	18	CASSSPGASGNSYNEQFF
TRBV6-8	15	CASRRLGLAAYEQYF
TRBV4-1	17	CASSQDKQGAGNTEAFF
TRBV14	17	CASSPIKGQGSGTEAFF